This TCR beta chain emerged from a study of shared clonotypes between healthy human individuals. The study ran the assay at deep level. Libraries were prepared by immunoSEQ multiplex PCR; TCRdb keeps only in-frame clonotypes and omits some of them. The sample includes about 460,000 clones, roughly three quarters of them seen just once. This CDR3 has 12 residues. Trimming left V 2 bases short and J 12 bases short, with 12 bases between. CDR1 is SGHRS and CDR2 is YFSETQ in the germline V gene. The TCR comes from a woman in her forties in good health. Some clones in this sample may be carry-over from other donors' samples. The chain couples TRBV5-1 to TRBJ2-1; D unresolved. The sample was PBMCs. CDR3 sequence: CASSFGNGVQFF. The CDR3, as DNA: TGCGCCAGCAGCTTCGGAAATGGGGTGCAGTTCTTC.